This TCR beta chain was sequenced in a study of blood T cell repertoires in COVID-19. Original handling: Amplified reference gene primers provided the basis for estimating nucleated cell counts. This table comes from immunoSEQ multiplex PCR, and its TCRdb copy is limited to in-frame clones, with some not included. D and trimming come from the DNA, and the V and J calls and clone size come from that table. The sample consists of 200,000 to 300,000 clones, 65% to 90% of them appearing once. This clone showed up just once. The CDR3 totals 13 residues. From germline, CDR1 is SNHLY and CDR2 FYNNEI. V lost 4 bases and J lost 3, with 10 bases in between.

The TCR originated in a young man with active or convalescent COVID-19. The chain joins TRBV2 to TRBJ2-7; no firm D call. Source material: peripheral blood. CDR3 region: CASSGSSSYEQYF. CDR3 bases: TGTGCCAGCAGTGGCAGTTCAAGCTACGAGCAGTACTTC.